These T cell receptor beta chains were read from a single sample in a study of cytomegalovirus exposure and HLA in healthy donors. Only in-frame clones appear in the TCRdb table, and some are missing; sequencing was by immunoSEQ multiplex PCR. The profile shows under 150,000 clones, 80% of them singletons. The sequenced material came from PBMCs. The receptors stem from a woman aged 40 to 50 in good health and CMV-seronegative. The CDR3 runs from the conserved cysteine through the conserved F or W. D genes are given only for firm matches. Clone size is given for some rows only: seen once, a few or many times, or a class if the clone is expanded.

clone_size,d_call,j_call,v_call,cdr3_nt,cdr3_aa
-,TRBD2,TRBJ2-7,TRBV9,TGTGCCAGCAGCGTAGGCTCTGGCGGGAGCTCCTACGAGCAGTACTTC,CASSVGSGGSSYEQYF
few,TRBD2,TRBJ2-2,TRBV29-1,TGCAGCGTTAAAACGGGAGGGCCGGACGGGGAGCTGTTTTTT,CSVKTGGPDGELFF
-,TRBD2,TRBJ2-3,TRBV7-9,TGTGCCAGCAGCTTGGGACTAGACACAGATACGCAGTATTTT,CASSLGLDTDTQYF
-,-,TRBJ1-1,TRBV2,TGTGCCAGCATGCCTCAGGACCGCGGGGAAGCTTTCTTT,CASMPQDRGEAFF
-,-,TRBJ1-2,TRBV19,TGTGCCAGTAGCTCTGCTCTCGACAGGTCGCGATCCGGCTACACCTTC,CASSSALDRSRSGYTF
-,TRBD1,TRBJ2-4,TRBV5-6,TGTGCCAGCAGCCCTGGAGTGGGACAGGGGAACATTCAGTACTTC,CASSPGVGQGNIQYF
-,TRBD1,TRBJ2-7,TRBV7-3,TGTGCCAGCAGCCTATTAGCCGGACAGGGCTACGAGCAGTACTTC,CASSLLAGQGYEQYF
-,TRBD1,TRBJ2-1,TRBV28,TGTGCTACAGGGGGTCAGGTTACCTACAATGAGCAGTTCTTC,CATGGQVTYNEQFF
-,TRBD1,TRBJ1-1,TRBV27,TGTGCCAGCAGTTCCCAGGGGGACACTGAAGCTTTCTTT,CASSSQGDTEAFF
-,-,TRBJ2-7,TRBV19,TGTGCCAGTCGGGACAAATTCTCCTACGAGCAGTACTTC,CASRDKFSYEQYF
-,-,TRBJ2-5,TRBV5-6,TGTGCCAGCAGCGAGCTGGACCCTCGGGGGACCCAGTACTTC,CASSELDPRGTQYF
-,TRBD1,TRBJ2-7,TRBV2,TGTGCCACAACTCCCGGACAGGTCTTCGAGCAGTACTTC,CATTPGQVFEQYF
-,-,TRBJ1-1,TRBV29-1,TGCAGCTCACAGACAGCTAGAGACACTGAAGCTTTCTTT,CSSQTARDTEAFF
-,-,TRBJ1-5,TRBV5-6,TGTGCCAGCAGCGATGCGCCAAATCAGCCCCAGCATTTT,CASSDAPNQPQHF
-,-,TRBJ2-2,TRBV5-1,TGCGCCAGCAGCTTGGCCGGCAGGGGAGGGACCGGGGAGCTGTTTTTT,CASSLAGRGGTGELFF
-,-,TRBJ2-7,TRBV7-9,TGTGCCAGCAGCTTAGAGCGGAACGAGCAGTACTTC,CASSLERNEQYF
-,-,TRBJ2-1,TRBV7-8,TGTGCCAGCAGTCAGGGAAGCTCCTACAATGAGCAGTTCTTC,CASSQGSSYNEQFF
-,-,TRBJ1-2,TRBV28,TGTGCCAGCAGATCCACTGAAAACTATGGCTACACCTTC,CASRSTENYGYTF
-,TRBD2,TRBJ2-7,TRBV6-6,TGTGCCAGCAGTCCCCGGGGGGAAGGGTCCTACGAGCAGTACTTC,CASSPRGEGSYEQYF
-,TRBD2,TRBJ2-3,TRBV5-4,TGTGCCAGCAGCTTGGAGGCGGGAGCCCCTACAGATACGCAGTATTTT,CASSLEAGAPTDTQYF
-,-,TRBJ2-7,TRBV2,TGTGCCAGCAGTGAGACAGCCAGGGAGCAGTACTTC,CASSETAREQYF
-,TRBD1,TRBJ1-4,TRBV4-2,TGTGCCAGCAGCCCCCTGGGACAGGGCGAGGGTGAAAAACTGTTTTTT,CASSPLGQGEGEKLFF
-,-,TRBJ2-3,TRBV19,TGTGCCAGTGGGGCCCCTGATACGCAGTATTTT,CASGAPDTQYF
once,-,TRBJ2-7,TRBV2,TGTGCCAGCAGTGAGAGGGCAGCTAGCTACGAGCAGTACTTC,CASSERAASYEQYF
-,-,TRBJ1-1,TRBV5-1,TGCGCCAGCAGCTTGGAGCCCAGCGGACTCACTGAAGCTTTCTTT,CASSLEPSGLTEAFF
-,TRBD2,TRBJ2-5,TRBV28,TGTGCCAGCAGTTCGAGGGAGCGGGGGGGCCAAGAGACCCAGTACTTC,CASSSRERGGQETQYF
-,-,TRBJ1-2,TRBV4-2,TGTGCCAGCAGCCAAGATCAATCAGGGATCTATGGCTACACCTTC,CASSQDQSGIYGYTF
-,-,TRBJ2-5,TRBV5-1,TGCGCCAGCACCTTGGGCGGGCAAGAGACCCAGTACTTC,CASTLGGQETQYF
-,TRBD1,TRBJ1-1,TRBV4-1,TGCGCCAGTTCCGTCGGGACAGCAAACACTGAAGCTTTCTTT,CASSVGTANTEAFF
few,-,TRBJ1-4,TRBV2,TGTGCCAGCACCGAGACAGGAAGGGAAAAACTGTTTTTT,CASTETGREKLFF
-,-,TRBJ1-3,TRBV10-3,TGTGCCATCAGTGAGTCCGTAGGGGCGCAGGGAAACACCATATATTTT,CAISESVGAQGNTIYF
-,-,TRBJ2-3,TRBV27,TGTGCCAGCAGTCACTCCGCTAGAGATACGCAGTATTTT,CASSHSARDTQYF
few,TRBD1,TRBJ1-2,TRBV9,TGTGCCAGCAGCGTAGGGGTGACAGGGGGTAACTACACCTTC,CASSVGVTGGNYTF
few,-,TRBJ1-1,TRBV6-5,TGTGCCAGCAGTTCGCCCGGGACTGGGACTGAAGCTTTCTTT,CASSSPGTGTEAFF
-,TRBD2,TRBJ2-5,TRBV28,TGTGCCAGCAGTTTCCCCCTTAGCGGGGGGCACCAAGAGACCCAGTACTTC,CASSFPLSGGHQETQYF
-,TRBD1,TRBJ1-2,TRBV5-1,TGCGCCAGCTCCGGGACAGGGGGAGACTATGGCTACACCTTC,CASSGTGGDYGYTF
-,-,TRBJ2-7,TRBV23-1,TGCGCCAGCAGTCAGGGTAGCCCCGTCTACGAGCAGTACTTC,CASSQGSPVYEQYF
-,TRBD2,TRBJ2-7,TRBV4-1,TGCGCCAGCAGCCCGCTAGCGGGGCGCCCCTACGAGCAGTACTTC,CASSPLAGRPYEQYF
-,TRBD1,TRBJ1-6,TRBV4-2,TGTGCCAGCAGCCAAGACCCACAGGGGACCAATTTGGGGTCACCCCTCCACTTT,CASSQDPQGTNLGSPLHF
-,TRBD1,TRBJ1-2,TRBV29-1,TGCAGCGTTCGGACAGGGAGCAACTATGGCTACACCTTC,CSVRTGSNYGYTF
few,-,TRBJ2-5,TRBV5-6,TGTGCCAGCAGCGTTAGAGGTCAAGAGACCCAGTACTTC,CASSVRGQETQYF
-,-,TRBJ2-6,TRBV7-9,TGTGCCAGCAGCTCAGGGGATTTCTCCGGGGCCAACGTCCTGACTTTC,CASSSGDFSGANVLTF
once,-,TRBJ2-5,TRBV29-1,TGCAGCGTTGTGGGGAGTCAAGAGACCCAGTACTTC,CSVVGSQETQYF